What follows are 26 T cell receptor beta chains derived from one specimen sequenced in a study of memory CD4+ T cells and cytomegalovirus serostatus. The sort gate was single viable CD3+CD4+CD8-CD45RO+ cells for memory CD4+ T cells. Using immunoSEQ multiplex PCR, the repertoire was profiled, and TCRdb retains in-frame clones only, with some absent. The table shows approximately 88,000 clones, with over 70% occurring only once. The source material was memory CD4+ T cells from blood. The receptors shown here come from an adult in good health and CMV-seropositive.

The CDR3 spells CASSFAGPTGEQYF. CDR3 nucleotides: TGCGCCAGCAGCTTTGCAGGGCCCACTGGAGAGCAGTACTTC. The chain combines TRBV5-1 with TRBJ2-7, with a weak D call TRBD1 (5 bases). The CDR3 covers 14 residues. V lost 2 bases and J lost 7, with 16 bases in between. CDR1 and CDR2 from the germline V gene are SGHRS and YFSETQ.

The chain combines TRBV30 with TRBJ2-7; the D gene is possibly TRBD1 (6 bases). The CDR3 is made up of 10 amino acids. Trimming pared 6 bases from V and 4 bases from J, leaving 7 bases between. CDR1 is GTSNPN, CDR2 SVGIG, per germline (reference sequence). In nucleotides, the CDR3 is TGTGCCTGTGGACAGTACGAGCAGTACTTC. Amino acids: CACGQYEQYF. Looking up the rest from reference TRBV30 and TRBJ2-7 gives the full variable domain: SQTIHQWPATLVQPVGSPLSLECTVEGTSNPNLYWYRQAAGRGLQLLFYSVGIGQISSEVPQNLSASRPQDRQFILSSKKLLLSDSGFYLCACGQYEQYFGPGTRLTVT.

The chain links TRBV19 to TRBJ2-3; the match to TRBD2 covers 13 bases. The CDR3 has 16 amino acids. In germline, CDR1 is LNHDA, CDR2 SQIVND (reference sequence). The ends lost 5 bases at V and 3 bases at J; junction bases unmatched: 5. The CDR3, as DNA: TGTGCCAGTAGTTCGACACTAGCGGGAGGGACAGATACGCAGTATTTT. Amino acid sequence: CASSSTLAGGTDTQYF. Together with reference TRBV19 and TRBJ2-3, the CDR3 gives the full variable domain: DGGITQSPKYLFRKEGQNVTLSCEQNLNHDAMYWYRQDPGQGLRLIYYSQIVNDFQKGDIAEGYSVSREKKESFPLTVTSAQKNPTAFYLCASSSTLAGGTDTQYFGPGTRLTVL.

CDR3 protein: CASRRNWDTEAFF. The CDR3 DNA reads as TGTGCCAGCAGGCGCAATTGGGACACTGAAGCTTTCTTT. This chain links TRBV6-1 with TRBJ1-1; no clear D gene. Trimming cost V 6 bases and J 3 bases, with 11 bases left between them. From germline, CDR1 is MNHNS and CDR2 SASEGT. The CDR3 loop spans 13 amino acids.

The rearrangement joins TRBV27 to TRBJ1-2; D is perhaps TRBD1 (5 bases). Trimming pared 5 bases from V and 4 bases from J, leaving 11 bases between. This CDR3 region has 13 residues. Germline V gene data show CDR1 as MNHEY and CDR2 as SMNVEV (reference sequence). DNA of the CDR3: TGTGCCAGCAGTCCCCGGGGGATCTATGGCTACACCTTC. Translating gives CASSPRGIYGYTF.

This rearrangement joins TRBV18 to TRBJ1-5, with no clear D. The CDR3 runs to 14 residues. Germline CDR1 is KGHSH and CDR2 is LQKENI. V dropped 6 bases and J dropped 0 bases, with 9 bases sitting between them. The CDR3 DNA is TGTGCCAGCTCCGTGGGGTATAGCAATCAGCCCCAGCATTTT. Translating it yields CASSVGYSNQPQHF.

The chain links TRBV6-1 to TRBJ1-3; maybe TRBD1 (5 bases). The CDR3 is 16 residues long. Germline V gives CDR1 MNHNS, CDR2 SASEGT. The V end was cut by 5 bases, the J end by 0 bases, with 14 bases between. In DNA, the CDR3 is TGTGCCAGCAGTCAAGGGGTGCCTTACTCTGGAAACACCATATATTTT. Translation gives CASSQGVPYSGNTIYF.

V gene TRBV6-1 combines with J gene TRBJ1-5, with D perhaps TRBD1 (6 bases). The CDR3 runs to 15 residues. Trimming removed 6 bases at V and 2 bases at J, with 14 bases between. CDR1 and CDR2 from the germline V gene are MNHNS and SASEGT. CDR3 bases: TGTGCCAGCAGCCTGGGTCCAGGGGGCAATCAGCCCCAGCATTTT. Its translation: CASSLGPGGNQPQHF.

This chain links TRBV28 with TRBJ1-1; weak D call: TRBD1 (5 bases). From germline, CDR1 is MDHEN and CDR2 SYDVKM. The CDR3 is 14 residues long. The ends were cut back, 5 bases at V and 1 base at J, with 11 bases in the middle. Here the CDR3 reads CASSPPTANTEAFF. The CDR3 nucleotides are TGTGCCAGCAGTCCTCCGACAGCGAACACTGAAGCTTTCTTT.

The chain has TRBV25-1 and TRBJ2-7; 11 bases agree with TRBD1. V trimming: 4 bases; J trimming: 4 bases; junction bases outside the gene matches: 6. There are 15 residues in the CDR3. CDR1 and CDR2 from the germline V gene are MGHDK and SYGVNS. In DNA, the CDR3 is TGTGCCAGCAGTGGGACAGGGGGCGCGAGGTACGAGCAGTACTTC. Its translation is CASSGTGGARYEQYF.

This clone was seen a few times. The V gene is TRBV7-3, the J gene TRBJ2-3; TRBD2 matches 7 bases. V lost 4 bases, J lost 6 bases, and 4 bases stayed unmatched. Germline V lookup: CDR1 SGHTA, CDR2 FQGTGA. This CDR3 is 13 amino acids long. The DNA of the CDR3 is TGTGCCAGCAGCTCCAGCGGGATGGATACGCAGTATTTT. It translates to CASSSSGMDTQYF.

This clone has only one observation. V is TRBV5-1 and J is TRBJ2-1; 9 nucleotides match TRBD2. The CDR3 loop spans 15 amino acids. The V gene's germline CDR1 is SGHRS and CDR2 YFSETQ. V lost 2 bases, J lost 7 bases, and 7 bases stayed unmatched. CDR3 amino acids: CASSFLAGAPNEQFF. The CDR3 region has the DNA TGCGCCAGCAGCTTCTTAGCGGGAGCCCCGAATGAGCAGTTCTTC.

The chain combines TRBV6-1 with TRBJ1-2; D is undetermined. The CDR3 contains 14 residues. Looked up from germline, CDR1 is MNHNS and CDR2 is SASEGT. V shed 4 bases and J shed 7 bases, with 16 bases lying between them. CDR3 residues: CASSAMGSSRGYTF. The CDR3 DNA follows: TGTGCCAGCAGTGCAATGGGGTCGAGTCGTGGCTACACCTTC.

The DNA of the CDR3 is TGTGCCAGCAGTCCCCCCAGCGGCATATACAATGAGCAGTTCTTC. This translates into CASSPPSGIYNEQFF. The rearrangement links TRBV28 to TRBJ2-1; possible D gene TRBD2, 5 bases. CDR1 is MDHEN and CDR2 is SYDVKM in the germline V gene. Trimming left V 5 bases short and J 4 bases short, with 15 bases between. This CDR3 is built from 15 residues.

Here the CDR3 reads CASSPETGTSAYEQYF. The CDR3 coding sequence is TGTGCCAGCAGCCCTGAGACCGGGACTAGCGCCTACGAGCAGTACTTC. The rearrangement joins TRBV4-2 to TRBJ2-7, with TRBD2 matching over 10 bases. CDR1 is LGHNA, CDR2 YNFKEQ, per germline. This CDR3 contains 16 residues. The J segment lost 2 bases and the V segment lost 4 bases, leaving 8 bases of the junction unmatched.

The chain joins TRBV30 to TRBJ2-5; TRBD1 agrees at 9 bases. The last part of the DNA fits TRBJ2-7 better; the J call may be wrong. CDR1 is GTSNPN and CDR2 is SVGIG in the germline V gene (reference sequence). The CDR3 loop spans 16 amino acids. The CDR3 sequence: CAWSQDPTGGPYEQYF. CDR3 DNA sequence: TGTGCCTGGAGTCAAGACCCGACAGGGGGACCCTACGAGCAGTACTTC.

The V call is TRBV4-2, the J call TRBJ2-7; tentative D call: TRBD2 (5 bases). With 4 bases removed from V and 2 bases from J, the gap between germline ends came to 15 bases. The CDR3 consists of 15 residues. The germline V gene encodes CDR1 LGHNA and CDR2 YNFKEQ. CDR3 sequence reads: CASSLLRENTYEQYF. DNA for the CDR3: TGTGCCAGCAGCCTCCTAAGGGAGAATACCTACGAGCAGTACTTC.

The chain carries TRBV19 and TRBJ1-1; D is ambiguous. The CDR3 is made up of 14 amino acids. V was shortened by 7 bases and J by 1 base, with 13 bases between the two germline ends. The germline CDR1 and CDR2 sequences are LNHDA and SQIVND (reference sequence). The CDR3 coding sequence is TGTGCCAGTACCCCCACCTTACAGAACACTGAAGCTTTCTTT. This encodes CASTPTLQNTEAFF.

The J gene is TRBJ2-3, the V gene TRBV18, with D uncertain. Trimming removed 4 bases at V and 0 bases at J, with 5 bases between. This CDR3 region has 13 residues. Per germline, CDR1 KGHSH and CDR2 LQKENI. CDR3 coding DNA: TGTGCCAGCTCACGGGCGAGCACAGATACGCAGTATTTT. Encoded protein: CASSRASTDTQYF.

This clone was counted once. J is TRBJ1-2 and V is TRBV6-1, with a weak D call TRBD1 (5 bases). Germline CDR1 and CDR2: MNHNS and SASEGT. The CDR3 consists of 17 residues. V lost 1 base and J 0 bases, leaving 15 bases between the germline ends. CDR3 nucleotide sequence: TGTGCCAGCAGTGAAGGTAACAGGTTGGAAGCTAACTATGGCTACACCTTC. The encoded protein is CASSEGNRLEANYGYTF.

Of note for this clone: Different DNA sequences within this sample yield the same CDR3. V usage is TRBV28 and J usage is TRBJ2-7, with D unresolved. This CDR3 region has 11 residues. Germline V lookup: CDR1 MDHEN, CDR2 SYDVKM. The V end lost 2 bases, the J end lost 7 bases, and 6 bases lay between the germline ends. DNA of the CDR3: TGTGCCAGCAGTTTACGCCTGGAGCAGTACTTC. It yields the protein CASSLRLEQYF.

The chain is built from TRBV7-2 and TRBJ2-1, with 12 positions matching TRBD2. With V trimmed by 1 base and J by 1 base, 2 bases remained unmatched. Germline CDR1 reads SGHTA; CDR2 reads FQGNSA. The CDR3 is 17 amino acids. The CDR3 loop reads CASSLGTSGTSYNEQFF. The CDR3 DNA reads as TGTGCCAGCAGCTTAGGGACTAGCGGGACTTCCTACAATGAGCAGTTCTTC.

The chain employs TRBV29-1 and TRBJ2-1; D perhaps matches TRBD2 (7 bases). With 3 bases removed from V and 6 bases from J, the gap between germline ends came to 18 bases. Germline CDR1 SQVTM, CDR2 ANQGSEA. The CDR3 loop spans 15 amino acids. The CDR3 loop reads CSVDGWGGARNEQFF. The CDR3 nucleotides read TGCAGCGTTGACGGCTGGGGGGGGGCCCGCAATGAGCAGTTCTTC.

The genes are TRBV6-5 and TRBJ1-6; perhaps TRBD1 as D (6 bases). Germline V gene lookup returns CDR1 MNHEY and CDR2 SVGAGI. This CDR3 spans 12 amino acids. The V and J ends lost 5 bases and 8 bases respectively, with 7 bases between them. For the CDR3, the DNA is TGTGCCAGCAGTACAGGGTATTCACCCCTCCACTTT. The encoded protein is CASSTGYSPLHF.

The rearrangement uses TRBV21-1 and TRBJ2-5. TRBV21-1 is deemed a pseudogene. CDR3 length: 15 amino acids. The CDR3 sequence: CASSKGRRSQETQYF. CDR3 in DNA: TGTGCCAGCAGCAAAGGTCGGCGCAGCCAAGAGACCCAGTACTTC.

The chain is built from TRBV5-1 and TRBJ2-1, with D possibly TRBD2 on 6 matching bases. Deletions cut 0 bases from V and 7 bases from J, with 8 bases between. CDR1 is SGHRS and CDR2 is YFSETQ in the germline V gene. The CDR3 runs to 13 residues. DNA of the CDR3: TGCGCCAGCAGCTTGGTCCGGGGGAATGAGCAGTTCTTC. Its protein is CASSLVRGNEQFF.